Each of the 28 T cell receptor beta chains below was sequenced from the same sample in a study of early T cells in non-severe SARS-CoV-2 infection. MiXCR was run by TCRdb on the 5' RACE reads, yielding one entry per CDR3 protein. Here the sample spans under 80,000 distinct CDR3 sequences, roughly 11% being singletons. The sequenced material came from whole blood. The receptors come from an adult who was a healthcare worker with PCR-confirmed SARS-CoV-2 infection or an uninfected control (not recorded which).

This clonotype was found many times. V gene TRBV29-1 combines with J gene TRBJ2-1; D not resolved. CDR3 length: 14 residues. From germline, CDR1 is SQVTM and CDR2 ANQGSEA. V was pared by 6 bases and J by 0 bases, with 12 bases between. The CDR3 loop is CSVLREASYNEQFF. DNA of the CDR3: TGCAGCGTCCTCCGCGAGGCCTCCTACAATGAGCAGTTCTTC.

This clonotype appeared many times. The chain recombines TRBV6-6 with TRBJ2-3, with 7 bases fitting TRBD2. The CDR3 loop spans 17 amino acids. In germline, CDR1 is MNHNY, CDR2 SVGAGI (reference sequence). The V and J ends lost 4 bases and 2 bases, in that order; junction bases with no gene match: 12. In DNA form, the CDR3 reads TGTGCCAGCAGTTCCTCAGGAGTAGCGGGTCTCACAGATACGCAGTATTTT. Encoded protein: CASSSSGVAGLTDTQYF.

This clonotype was seen at least ten times. The chain employs TRBV29-1 and TRBJ2-1; TRBD2 matches at 10 bases. V dropped 7 bases and J dropped 7; count of bases not matched to a gene: 10. Germline V CDR1 and CDR2: SQVTM, ANQGSEA. CDR3 length equals 14 residues. The CDR3 coding sequence is TGCAGCGCTAGCCAGGCTAGCGGGGGTAATGAGCAGTTCTTC. Its protein product is CSASQASGGNEQFF.

This clonotype was counted a few times. The chain couples TRBV4-1 to TRBJ2-1; D is unresolved. The CDR3 is 16 residues long. Per germline, CDR1 MGHRA and CDR2 YSYEKL. V was cut by 1 base and J by 1 base, with 11 bases left in between. The CDR3 DNA sequence: TGCGCCAGCAGCCAAGTGGGCAAAAATTCCTACAATGAGCAGTTCTTC. Its translation is CASSQVGKNSYNEQFF.

This clonotype occurred many times. This sequence joins TRBV20-1 and TRBJ1-2, with 9 bases identical to TRBD1. V trimming: 5 bases; J trimming: 4 bases; junction bases outside the gene matches: 8. The CDR3 totals 14 residues. Germline assignment: CDR1 DFQATT and CDR2 SNEGSKA (reference sequence). CDR3 in DNA: TGCAGTGCTCGTACGGGACAGGGAACCTATGGCTACACCTTC. Translation: CSARTGQGTYGYTF.

The V gene is TRBV7-9, the J gene TRBJ1-6; D might be TRBD1 (5 bases). V was cut by 5 bases and J by 6 bases, with 11 bases left in between. In germline, CDR1 is SEHNR, CDR2 FQNEAQ (reference sequence). The CDR3 consists of 14 residues. The CDR3 coding sequence is TGTGCCAGCAGCCCCGACGGGGGTAATTCACCCCTCCACTTT. This gives the protein CASSPDGGNSPLHF.

The sample holds many counts of this clonotype. The CDR3 sequence: CASSESGRRQPYNEQFF. CDR3 DNA: TGTGCCAGCAGCGAAAGTGGACGTAGACAGCCCTACAATGAGCAGTTCTTC. The chain links TRBV9 to TRBJ2-1, with a tentative D call TRBD1 (5 bases). Trimming took 3 bases from V and 2 from J, leaving 18 bases between them. The germline gives CDR1 SGDLS, CDR2 YYNGEE. The CDR3 length is 17 residues.

Here the CDR3 reads CASSQEARGNYNEQFF. CDR3 DNA: TGTGCCAGCAGCCAAGAGGCCAGGGGGAACTACAATGAGCAGTTCTTC. V and J are TRBV3-1 and TRBJ2-1; TRBD1 agrees at 7 bases. Per the germline V gene, CDR1 is LGHDT and CDR2 is YNNKEL (reference sequence). J lost 3 bases, V lost 0 bases, and 5 bases had no gene match. This CDR3 spans 16 amino acids.

The genes are TRBV12-3 or TRBV12-4 and TRBJ2-3; maybe TRBD1 (5 bases). This CDR3 has 14 residues. The CDR3 spells CAAADSSNTDTQYF. DNA for the CDR3: TGTGCGGCCGCCGACAGCTCTAACACAGATACGCAGTATTTT.

This clonotype was counted many times. V gene TRBV11-2 combines with J gene TRBJ2-7; D may be TRBD1 or TRBD2 (5 bases each). Per germline, CDR1 SGHAT and CDR2 FQNNGV. Trimming stripped 3 bases from V and 5 bases from J, with 14 bases between. The CDR3 consists of 14 residues. In nucleotides, the CDR3 is TGTGCCAGCAGCTTGGGACCCCTGCGGGACGAGCAGTACTTC. It is translated as CASSLGPLRDEQYF.

This clonotype was seen a handful of times. The chain couples TRBV12-3 or TRBV12-4 to TRBJ2-7; D remains ambiguous. The CDR3 is made up of 13 amino acids. Trimming shortened V by 3 bases and J by 2 bases, and 8 bases separated the two germline ends. CDR3 nucleotide sequence: TGTGCCAGCAGTTTGCTCGGAACCTACGAGCAGTACTTC. This encodes CASSLLGTYEQYF.

This clonotype was counted many times. This sequence joins TRBV18 and TRBJ1-6; 9 bases fit TRBD1. The CDR3 loop spans 16 amino acids. Germline V lookup: CDR1 KGHSH, CDR2 LQKENI. J was trimmed by 6 bases and V by 0 bases; bases with no gene match: 3. Here the CDR3 DNA reads TGTGCCAGCTCACCACCGGGACAGGGAGGTAATTCACCCCTCCACTTT. Residues: CASSPPGQGGNSPLHF.

In its sample, this clonotype was seen many times. This chain links TRBV29-1 with TRBJ2-5, with a tentative D call TRBD2 (6 bases). The CDR3 is made up of 13 amino acids. CDR1 is SQVTM, CDR2 ANQGSEA, per germline. V shed 7 bases and J shed 3 bases, with 15 bases lying between them. The CDR3 spells CSALPGLEETQYF. The CDR3 DNA sequence: TGCAGCGCACTGCCGGGACTTGAAGAGACCCAGTACTTC.

In its sample, this clonotype was seen a few times. This chain links TRBV29-1 with TRBJ2-7; 8 bases fit TRBD2. V shed 6 bases and J 2 bases; nucleotides not matched to a gene: 6. This CDR3 has 13 residues. Per germline, CDR1 SQVTM and CDR2 ANQGSEA. The CDR3 here is CSVETSATYEQYF. CDR3 in DNA: TGCAGCGTGGAGACTAGCGCTACCTACGAGCAGTACTTC.

The rearrangement links TRBV20-1 to TRBJ2-7; 8 bases align to TRBD2. The CDR3 loop spans 14 amino acids. V lost 5 bases to trimming and J lost 5 bases; unmatched junction nucleotides: 11. Germline assignment: CDR1 DFQATT and CDR2 SNEGSKA (reference sequence). The CDR3, as DNA: TGCAGTGCTCATAAGCGGGAGTGGGACCACGAGCAGTACTTC. Translated, it gives CSAHKREWDHEQYF.

There are a few counts of this clonotype. The rearrangement joins TRBV7-6 to TRBJ2-7; 10 nucleotides match TRBD1. CDR3 length: 17 amino acids. CDR1 and CDR2 from the germline V gene are SGHVS and FNYEAQ. With V trimmed by 1 base and J by 3 bases, 9 bases remained unmatched. CDR3 region: CASSLGGPGQGYYEQYF. The CDR3 coding sequence is TGTGCCAGCAGCTTAGGGGGCCCGGGACAGGGGTACTACGAGCAGTACTTC.

This clonotype has a count of ten or more. V usage is TRBV29-1 and J usage is TRBJ2-5, with a weak D call TRBD2 (5 bases). This CDR3 contains 13 residues. Trimming left V 2 bases short and J 3 bases short, with 10 bases between. Germline CDR1 reads SQVTM; CDR2 reads ANQGSEA. CDR3 loop: CSVEPDSKETQYF. The CDR3 DNA reads TGCAGCGTTGAACCGGACTCAAAAGAGACCCAGTACTTC.

A few counts support this clonotype. This chain links TRBV12-3 or TRBV12-4 with TRBJ2-1, with D unclear. V gave up 10 bases and J gave up 5 bases, with 15 bases separating them. The length of the CDR3 is 13 residues. The CDR3 region has the DNA TGTGCCACCAGCCTGGGCGCCAACAATGAGCAGTTCTTC. Protein: CATSLGANNEQFF.

The table lists this clonotype with a few counts. The chain links TRBV30 to TRBJ2-1; no clear D. This CDR3 contains 12 residues. V lost 0 bases, J lost 8 bases, and 8 bases lay in between. The germline V gene has CDR1 GTSNPN and CDR2 SVGIG (reference sequence). The CDR3 DNA sequence: TGTGCCTGGAGTGTACGTGGACATGAGCAGTTCTTC. It codes for CAWSVRGHEQFF. Together with reference TRBV30 and TRBJ2-1, the CDR3 gives the full variable domain: SQTIHQWPATLVQPVGSPLSLECTVEGTSNPNLYWYRQAAGRGLQLLFYSVGIGQISSEVPQNLSASRPQDRQFILSSKKLLLSDSGFYLCAWSVRGHEQFFGPGTRLTVL.

This clonotype was counted many times. V and J are TRBV10-2 and TRBJ2-7; possible D gene TRBD2, 5 bases. Germline V gives CDR1 WSHSY, CDR2 SAAADI. The V end was cut by 2 bases, the J end by 2 bases, with 10 bases between. CDR3 length: 14 residues. This chain's CDR3 is CASSEIGNPYEQYF. The CDR3 nucleotides are TGCGCCAGCAGTGAGATCGGGAATCCCTACGAGCAGTACTTC.

This clonotype was recorded many times. The chain employs TRBV5-1 and TRBJ2-7, with 7 bases identical to TRBD1. CDR1 and CDR2 (germline): SGHRS, YFSETQ. V lost 0 bases, J lost 6 bases, and 6 bases stayed unmatched. CDR3 length: 14 amino acids. The CDR3 DNA reads TGCGCCAGCAGCTTGGACAGGGGTCCTCTCGAGCAGTACTTC. Amino acids: CASSLDRGPLEQYF.

Many counts were recorded for this clonotype. The J gene is TRBJ2-1, the V gene TRBV7-2; no definite D call. The CDR3 length is 11 residues. V lost 3 bases and J lost 8, with 5 bases in between. Germline CDR1 SGHTA, CDR2 FQGNSA. CDR3 bases: TGTGCCAGCAGCTTCCTAGATGAGCAGTTCTTC. This sequence encodes CASSFLDEQFF.

The table lists this clonotype with many counts. This chain connects TRBV7-9 to TRBJ2-2; D is uncertain. This CDR3 is built from 15 residues. With 1 base removed from V and 6 bases from J, the gap between germline ends came to 12 bases. Per the germline V gene, CDR1 is SEHNR and CDR2 is FQNEAQ (reference sequence). In nucleotides, the CDR3 is TGTGCCAGCAGCTTAGGTGCAGCCCCGGCCGGGGAGCTGTTTTTT. It codes for CASSLGAAPAGELFF. Full variable domain (outside the CDR3, taken from reference TRBV7-9 and TRBJ2-2): DTGVSQNPRHKITKRGQNVTFRCDPISEHNRLYWYRQTLGQGPEFLTYFQNEAQLEKSRLLSDRFSAERPKGSFSTLEIQRTEQGDSAMYLCASSLGAAPAGELFFGEGSRLTVL.

The table lists this clonotype with a few counts. This chain joins TRBV9 and TRBJ2-7; weak D call: TRBD1 (6 bases). V gave up 4 bases and J gave up 3 bases, with 14 bases separating them. The V gene's germline CDR1 is SGDLS and CDR2 YYNGEE. The length of the CDR3 is 14 residues. The CDR3 is CASSPPTGGYEQYF. CDR3 coding DNA: TGTGCCAGCAGCCCCCCGACAGGTGGCTACGAGCAGTACTTC.

This clonotype was picked up many times. The chain links TRBV6-5 to TRBJ2-6; D gene unclear. Germline V gives CDR1 MNHEY, CDR2 SVGAGI. CDR3 length equals 17 residues. Trimming stripped 2 bases from V and 1 base from J, with 12 bases between. The CDR3 here is CASSYAQTGSGANVLTF. In nucleotides, the CDR3 is TGTGCCAGCAGTTACGCTCAGACCGGGTCTGGGGCCAACGTCCTGACTTTC.

This clonotype was seen a handful of times. This chain connects TRBV12-3 or TRBV12-4 to TRBJ2-1; D could derive from TRBD1 or TRBD2 (5 bases each). This CDR3 comprises 14 residues. V dropped 7 bases and J dropped 0 bases, with 10 bases sitting between them. CDR3 region: CASTWDLSYNEQFF. In DNA form, the CDR3 reads TGTGCCAGCACCTGGGACCTCTCCTACAATGAGCAGTTCTTC.

The J gene is TRBJ1-4, the V gene TRBV6-6, with D possibly TRBD1 on 5 matching bases. Germline V gene lookup returns CDR1 MNHNY and CDR2 SVGAGI (reference sequence). The V end lost 6 bases, the J end lost 7 bases, and 12 bases lay between the germline ends. The CDR3 length is 13 residues. CDR3 sequence: CASRDRGGEKLFF. In DNA form, the CDR3 reads TGTGCCAGCAGAGACAGAGGAGGTGAAAAACTGTTTTTT.

Many counts were recorded for this clonotype. The chain combines TRBV5-1 with TRBJ1-2; TRBD1 agrees at 7 bases. The V gene end was trimmed by 0 bases and the J gene end by 3 bases; junction bases not matched to a gene: 8. The CDR3 runs to 16 residues. Germline CDR1 and CDR2: SGHRS and YFSETQ. This chain's CDR3 is CASSLVRARGDYGYTF. The DNA for the CDR3 is TGCGCCAGCAGCTTGGTTCGCGCCAGGGGGGACTATGGCTACACCTTC.